This T cell receptor (beta chain) was captured by sequencing in a study of blood T cells in healthy people across ages. Study-wide results and caveats: Compared with aged donors, long-lived donors showed fewer expanded clones, suggesting selection.

Donors were systemically healthy Caucasian individuals from Russia aged about 6 to 90 years. Combining a sample-barcoded 5' primer with a J-beta primer mix, a second PCR ran for roughly 6 to 12 cycles. The template-switch adaptor, which had 12 random nucleotides, put a tag on each cDNA molecule. TCRdb processed the 5' RACE reads anew with MiXCR; each CDR3 protein has one entry. This sample has hundreds of thousands of distinct CDR3 sequences, with 25% to 30% found just once. With regard to this clonotype: The antigen is not known.

The sample comprised blood. This TCR was sampled from a woman older than 75 in good health.

CDR3 sequence reads: CATSARVWETQYF. CDR3 nucleotide sequence: TGTGCCACCTCCGCGAGGGTCTGGGAGACCCAGTACTTC. The chain employs TRBV7-2 and TRBJ2-4, with D perhaps matching TRBD2 (5 bases). TRBJ2-5 matches the DNA end more closely, so the J call is doubtful. CDR3 length equals 13 residues. The germline gives CDR1 SGHTA, CDR2 FQGNSA.